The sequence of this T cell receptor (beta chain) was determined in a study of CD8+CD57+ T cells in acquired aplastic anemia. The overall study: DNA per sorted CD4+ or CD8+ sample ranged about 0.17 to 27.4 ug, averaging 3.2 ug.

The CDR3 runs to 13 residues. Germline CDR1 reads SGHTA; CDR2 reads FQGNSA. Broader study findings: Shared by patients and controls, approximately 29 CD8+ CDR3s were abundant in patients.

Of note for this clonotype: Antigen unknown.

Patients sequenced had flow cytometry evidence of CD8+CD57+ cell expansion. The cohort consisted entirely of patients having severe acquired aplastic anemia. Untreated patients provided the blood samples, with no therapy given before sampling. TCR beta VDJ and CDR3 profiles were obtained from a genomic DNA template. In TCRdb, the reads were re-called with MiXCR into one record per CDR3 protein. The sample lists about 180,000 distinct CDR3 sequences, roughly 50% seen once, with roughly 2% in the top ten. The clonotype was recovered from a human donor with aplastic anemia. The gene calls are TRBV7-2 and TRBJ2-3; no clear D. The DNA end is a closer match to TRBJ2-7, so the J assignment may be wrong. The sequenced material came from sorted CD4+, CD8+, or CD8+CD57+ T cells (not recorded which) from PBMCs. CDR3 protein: CASSSSSTDTQYF. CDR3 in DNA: TGTGCCAGCAGCTCCAGCAGCACAGATACGCAGTACTTC.